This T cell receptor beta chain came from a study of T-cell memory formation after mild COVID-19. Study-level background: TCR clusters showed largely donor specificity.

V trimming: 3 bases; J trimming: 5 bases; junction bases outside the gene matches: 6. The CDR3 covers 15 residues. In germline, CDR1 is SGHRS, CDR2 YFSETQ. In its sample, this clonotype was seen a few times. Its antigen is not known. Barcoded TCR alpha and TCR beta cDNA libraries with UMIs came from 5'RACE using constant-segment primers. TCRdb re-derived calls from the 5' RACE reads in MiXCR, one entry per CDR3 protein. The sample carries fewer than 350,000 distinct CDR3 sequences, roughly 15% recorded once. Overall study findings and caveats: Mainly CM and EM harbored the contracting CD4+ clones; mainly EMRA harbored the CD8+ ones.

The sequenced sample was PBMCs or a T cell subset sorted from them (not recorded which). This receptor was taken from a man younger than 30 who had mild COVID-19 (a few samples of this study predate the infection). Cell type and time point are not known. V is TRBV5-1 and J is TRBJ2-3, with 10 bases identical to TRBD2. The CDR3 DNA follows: TGCGCCAGCAGCTCCGGGACTAGCGTACTAGATACGCAGTATTTT. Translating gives CASSSGTSVLDTQYF. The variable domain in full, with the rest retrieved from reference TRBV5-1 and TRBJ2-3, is KAGVTQTPRYLIKTRGQQVTLSCSPISGHRSVSWYQQTPGQGLQFLFEYFSETQRNKGNFPGRFSGRQFSNSRSEMNVSTLELGDSALYLCASSSGTSVLDTQYFGPGTRLTVL.